Presented here are 20 T cell receptor beta chains from one specimen sequenced in a study. TRBV12-4/TRBJ1-2 clonotypes were amplified with adaptor-ligated barcode primers. TCRdb processed the multiplex PCR reads anew with MiXCR; each CDR3 protein has one entry. The table shows over 750 distinct CDR3 sequences, with 17% occurring only once. The sorted Tregs were CD4+CD25+CD127-/low cells. The sequenced sample was Tregs sorted from blood. These receptors were taken from a female donor with breast cancer.

Concerning this clonotype: Sequence at one end of the junction differs from germline and may be a read error. The V call is TRBV12-3 or TRBV12-4, the J call TRBJ1-2, with unresolved D. This CDR3 has 10 residues. The chain's CDR3 is CASSLKSPAF. In DNA, the CDR3 is TGTGCCAGCAGTTTGAAGTCGCCCGCCTTC.

This clonotype is labeled large. The chain has TRBV12-3 or TRBV12-4 and TRBJ1-2; D might be TRBD1 (6 bases). V lost 6 bases and J lost 4, with 21 bases in between. The CDR3 is 16 residues long. The CDR3 sequence: CASRKRSGTPVYGYTF. The CDR3 bases are TGTGCCAGCAGAAAGAGATCCGGGACACCAGTCTATGGCTACACCTTC.

By sample share, this clonotype is large. The V gene is TRBV12-3 or TRBV12-4, the J gene TRBJ1-2; D is unresolved. CDR3 size: 14 residues. The germline V and J ends were trimmed by 5 bases and 6 bases, with 16 bases remaining between them. CDR3: CASSPILSGDGYTF. CDR3 nucleotide sequence: TGTGCCAGCAGTCCCATATTGTCAGGTGATGGCTACACCTTC.

By sample share, this clonotype is large. The chain joins TRBV12-3 or TRBV12-4 to TRBJ1-2; TRBD1 might be the D (5 bases). This CDR3 is built from 14 residues. V was trimmed by 3 bases and J by 6 bases, leaving 14 bases between them. CDR3 amino acids: CASSLQGGTDGYTF. CDR3 coding DNA: TGTGCCAGCAGTTTGCAGGGTGGTACAGATGGCTACACCTTC.

Relative to its sample, this clonotype is large. The genes are TRBV12-3 or TRBV12-4 and TRBJ1-2; D is uncertain. With 6 bases removed from V and 6 bases from J, the gap between germline ends came to 29 bases. The CDR3 sequence is 18 residues long. CDR3 nucleotide sequence: TGTGCCAGCAGCCCTCGGGCCCGGGCTGGGCTTTTGTTACATGGCTACACCTTC. It specifies CASSPRARAGLLLHGYTF.

This clonotype is large. The chain uses TRBV12-3 or TRBV12-4 and TRBJ1-2; D is ambiguous. V was cut by 3 bases and J by 2 bases, with 10 bases left in between. This CDR3 has 14 residues. The CDR3 region has the DNA TGTGCCAGCAGTTTGCAGGCAGGCAACTATGGCTACACCTTC. This sequence encodes CASSLQAGNYGYTF.

This clonotype ranks as large (0.1 to 1%). The chain employs TRBV12-3 or TRBV12-4 and TRBJ1-2, with unresolved D. The CDR3 is 13 residues long. Trimming took 3 bases from V and 8 from J, leaving 13 bases between them. CDR3 in amino acids: CASSLIRSSGYTF. Written as DNA, the CDR3 is TGTGCCAGCAGTTTGATTAGGAGTTCCGGCTACACCTTC.

By frequency in the sample, this clonotype is large. The V call is TRBV12-3 or TRBV12-4, the J call TRBJ1-2; D not certain. V was shortened by 4 bases and J by 4 bases, with 4 bases between the two germline ends. The CDR3 has 11 amino acids. CDR3 region: CASSSLYGYTF. The DNA of the CDR3 is TGTGCCAGCAGTTCACTCTATGGCTACACCTTC.

By sample share, this clonotype is large. The gene calls are TRBV12-3 or TRBV12-4 and TRBJ1-2, with 7 positions matching TRBD1. The length of the CDR3 is 14 residues. J gave up 4 bases and V 5 bases, and 7 bases lay outside the gene matches. The CDR3 loop reads CASSHSGTAYGYTF. The CDR3, as DNA: TGTGCCAGCAGTCACTCCGGGACAGCCTATGGCTACACCTTC.

In this sample, this clonotype is large. CDR3 in amino acids: CASSFGAANYGYTF. The CDR3 nucleotides are TGTGCCAGCAGTTTCGGGGCCGCTAACTATGGCTACACCTTC. The chain joins TRBV12-3 or TRBV12-4 to TRBJ1-2; D may be TRBD1 (5 bases). Trimming stripped 3 bases from V and 0 bases from J, with 8 bases between. The CDR3 has 14 residues.

The CDR3: CASTANYGYTF. In DNA, the CDR3 is TGTGCCAGCACCGCCAACTATGGCTACACCTTC. The rearrangement links TRBV12-3 or TRBV12-4 to TRBJ1-2; the D is unclear. V was shortened by 7 bases and J by 2 bases, with 5 bases between the two germline ends. This CDR3 has 11 residues.

This clonotype ranks as large. This rearrangement joins TRBV12-3 or TRBV12-4 to TRBJ1-2; tentatively, D is TRBD1 (5 bases). The CDR3 runs to 13 residues. Trimming pared 6 bases from V and 5 bases from J, leaving 13 bases between. CDR3 bases: TGTGCCAGCAGCCAAGACAGAATTTATGGCTACACCTTC. This codes for CASSQDRIYGYTF.

This chain joins TRBV12-3 or TRBV12-4 and TRBJ1-2; D is ambiguous. V was shortened by 5 bases and J by 10 bases, with 20 bases between the two germline ends. CDR3 size: 14 residues. The CDR3 DNA sequence: TGTGCCAGCAGTCGCCCGACAAGTAACTATAACTACACCTTC. Amino acid sequence: CASSRPTSNYNYTF.

This clonotype was counted a few times. This rearrangement joins TRBV12-3 or TRBV12-4 to TRBJ1-2; D gene unclear. Trimming took off 5 bases at V and 0 bases at J, with 13 bases between the two ends. The CDR3 is 15 amino acids. The chain's CDR3 is CASSEHSSTNYGYTF. In DNA form, the CDR3 reads TGTGCCAGCAGTGAACACAGTTCTACTAACTATGGCTACACCTTC.

This clonotype ranks as large (0.1 to 1%). The genes are TRBV12-3 or TRBV12-4 and TRBJ1-2, with D unclear. This CDR3 has 11 residues. The V and J ends lost 1 base and 5 bases respectively, with 2 bases between them. The CDR3 is CASSLGYGYTF. CDR3 sequence (DNA): TGTGCCAGCAGTTTAGGGTATGGCTACACCTTC.

This clonotype was detected only a few times. The chain joins TRBV12-3 or TRBV12-4 to TRBJ1-2; 7 positions agree with TRBD1. The CDR3 runs 14 residues. V gave up 3 bases and J gave up 5 bases; unmatched junction bases: 6. CDR3 loop: CASSLLGTDYGYTF. For the CDR3, the DNA is TGTGCCAGCAGTTTGTTAGGGACAGATTATGGCTACACCTTC.

This clonotype was seen only a few times. The chain employs TRBV12-3 or TRBV12-4 and TRBJ1-2, with 7 nucleotides matching TRBD1. The V gene end was trimmed by 6 bases and the J gene end by 9 bases; junction bases not matched to a gene: 13. The CDR3 loop spans 14 amino acids. CDR3 in DNA: TGTGCCAGCAGATTACCTGGGACAGAGGGTCGCTACACCTTC. Its protein product is CASRLPGTEGRYTF.

In its sample, this clonotype was seen many times. For the CDR3, the DNA is TGTGCCAGCAGTTCCAGGAGGCCTAGGAACTATGGCTACACCTTC. Amino acids: CASSSRRPRNYGYTF. The V and J genes are TRBV12-3 or TRBV12-4 and TRBJ1-2; D gene uncertain. V was cut by 4 bases and J by 2 bases, with 14 bases left in between. The CDR3 contains 15 residues.

About this clonotype: The junction departs from germline at one end; a sequencing error may be responsible. This rearrangement joins TRBV12-3 or TRBV12-4 to TRBJ1-2; TRBD1 matches 7 bases. The CDR3 runs to 14 residues. This CDR3 is CDSSLLGTDYGYTF. The DNA for the CDR3 is TGTGACAGCAGTTTGTTAGGGACAGATTATGGCTACACCTTC.

A few counts support this clonotype. This chain joins TRBV12-3 or TRBV12-4 and TRBJ1-2; 9 bases line up with TRBD1. Trimming took 5 bases from V and 3 from J; bases not matched to a gene: 7. The CDR3 runs 15 residues. CDR3 in DNA: TGTGCCAGCAGTCCCGGACAGGGGTACGACTATGGCTACACCTTC. It codes for CASSPGQGYDYGYTF.